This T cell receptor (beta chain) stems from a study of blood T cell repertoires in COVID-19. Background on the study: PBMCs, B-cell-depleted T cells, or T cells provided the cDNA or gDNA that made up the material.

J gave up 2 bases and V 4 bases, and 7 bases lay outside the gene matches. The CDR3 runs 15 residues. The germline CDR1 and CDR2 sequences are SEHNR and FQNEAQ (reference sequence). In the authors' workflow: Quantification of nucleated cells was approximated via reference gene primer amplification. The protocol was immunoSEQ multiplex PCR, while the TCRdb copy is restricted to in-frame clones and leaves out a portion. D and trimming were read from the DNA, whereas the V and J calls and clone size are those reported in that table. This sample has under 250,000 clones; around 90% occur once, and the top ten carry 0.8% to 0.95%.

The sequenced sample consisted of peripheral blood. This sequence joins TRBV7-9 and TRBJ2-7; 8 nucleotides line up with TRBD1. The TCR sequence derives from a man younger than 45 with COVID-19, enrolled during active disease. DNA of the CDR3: TGTGCCAGCAGCTCAAGACAGGGGTTGGCCTACGAGCAGTACTTC. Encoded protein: CASSSRQGLAYEQYF.